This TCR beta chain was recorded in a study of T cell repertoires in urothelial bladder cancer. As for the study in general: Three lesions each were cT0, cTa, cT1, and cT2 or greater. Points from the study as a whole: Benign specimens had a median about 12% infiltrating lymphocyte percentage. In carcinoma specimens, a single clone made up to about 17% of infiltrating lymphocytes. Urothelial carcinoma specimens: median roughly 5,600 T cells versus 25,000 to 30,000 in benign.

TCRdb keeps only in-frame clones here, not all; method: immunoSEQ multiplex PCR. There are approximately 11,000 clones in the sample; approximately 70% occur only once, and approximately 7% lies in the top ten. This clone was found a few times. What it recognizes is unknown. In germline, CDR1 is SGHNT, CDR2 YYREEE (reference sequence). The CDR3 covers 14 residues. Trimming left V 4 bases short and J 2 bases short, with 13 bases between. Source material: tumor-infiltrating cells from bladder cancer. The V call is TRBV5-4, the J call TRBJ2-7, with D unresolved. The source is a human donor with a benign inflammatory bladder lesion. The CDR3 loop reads CASSQTGRAYEQYF. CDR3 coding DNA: TGTGCCAGCAGCCAAACCGGACGGGCCTACGAGCAGTACTTC.